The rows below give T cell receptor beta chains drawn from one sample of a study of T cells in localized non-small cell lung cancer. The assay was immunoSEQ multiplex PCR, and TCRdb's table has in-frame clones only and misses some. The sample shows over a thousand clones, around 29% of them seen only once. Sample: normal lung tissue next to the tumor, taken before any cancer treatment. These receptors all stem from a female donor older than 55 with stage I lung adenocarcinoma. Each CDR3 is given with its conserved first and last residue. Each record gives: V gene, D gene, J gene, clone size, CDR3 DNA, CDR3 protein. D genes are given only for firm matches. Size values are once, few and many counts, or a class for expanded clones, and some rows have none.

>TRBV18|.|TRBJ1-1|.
TGTGCCAGCTCACCTTCGGCGTATGACACTGAAGCTTTCTTT
CASSPSAYDTEAFF
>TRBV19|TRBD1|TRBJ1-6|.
TGTGCCAGTAGTGGCCCCGGGACAGGGCGGTCACCCCTCCACTTT
CASSGPGTGRSPLHF
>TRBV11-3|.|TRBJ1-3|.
TGTGCCAGCAGCTTAATGGCAGGAACTGGAAACACCATATATTTT
CASSLMAGTGNTIYF
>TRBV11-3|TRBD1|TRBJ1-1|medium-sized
TGTGCCAGCAGCTCACAGGGGGTCGGATTGGGTACTGAAGCTTTCTTT
CASSSQGVGLGTEAFF
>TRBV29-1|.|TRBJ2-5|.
TGCAGCGTCACGGTCCAGGGAGGAGAGACCCAGTACTTC
CSVTVQGGETQYF
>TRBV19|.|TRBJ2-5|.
TGTGCCAGTAGTCCTAATACAGGGAGGGAGACCCAGTACTTC
CASSPNTGRETQYF
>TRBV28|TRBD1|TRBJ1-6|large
TGTGCCAGCAGTGACCCGGGACAGGGAAACTCACCCCTCCACTTT
CASSDPGQGNSPLHF
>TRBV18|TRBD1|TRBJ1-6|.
TGTGCCAGCTCGAACGGACAGGGATATTCACCCCTCCACTTT
CASSNGQGYSPLHF
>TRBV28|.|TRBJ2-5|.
TGTGCCAGCAACGATTTCAGCGCCGAAGAGACCCAGTACTTC
CASNDFSAEETQYF
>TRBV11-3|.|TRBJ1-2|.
TGTGCCAGCACCCACGAGGCCAGCTACTATGGCTACACCTTC
CASTHEASYYGYTF
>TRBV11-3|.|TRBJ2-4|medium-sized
TGTGCCAGCAGCTTAGGGACCCAGTCTGCCAAAAACATTCAGTACTTC
CASSLGTQSAKNIQYF
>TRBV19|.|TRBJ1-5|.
TGTGCCAGTAGATACAGGGAATACGGCAATCAGCCCCAGCATTTT
CASRYREYGNQPQHF
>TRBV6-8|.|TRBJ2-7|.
TGTGCCAGCAGTTACAAGACTGGACAGACCGAGCAGTACTTC
CASSYKTGQTEQYF
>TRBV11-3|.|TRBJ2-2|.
TGTGCCAGCAGCCTCCGCATGGGGAGCACCGGGGAGCTGTTTTTT
CASSLRMGSTGELFF
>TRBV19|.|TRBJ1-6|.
TGTGCCAGTAGTATAGCCCCAGGGGAAGGCTCACCCCTCCACTTT
CASSIAPGEGSPLHF
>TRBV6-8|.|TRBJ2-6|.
TGTGCCAGCAGCCGCAGGGGTTCTGGGGCCAACGTCCTGACTTTC
CASSRRGSGANVLTF
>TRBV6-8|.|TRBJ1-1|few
TGTGCCAGGTTGGGGACCCCGATCACTGAAGCTTTCTTT
CARLGTPITEAFF
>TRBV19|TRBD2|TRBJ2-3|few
TGTGCCAGTGCAACTAGCGAGATCACAGATACGCAGTATTTT
CASATSEITDTQYF
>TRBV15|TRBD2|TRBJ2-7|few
TGTGCCACCAGCAGAGATCGGGCTAGCGGGGACGAGCAGTACTTC
CATSRDRASGDEQYF
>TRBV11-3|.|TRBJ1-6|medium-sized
TGTGCCAGCAGCCACGCGGGGAAGAGCTCCTATAATTCACCCCTCCACTTT
CASSHAGKSSYNSPLHF
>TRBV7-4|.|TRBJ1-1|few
TGTGCCAGCAGCCTAAACGGACAGACGAACACTGAAGCTTTCTTT
CASSLNGQTNTEAFF
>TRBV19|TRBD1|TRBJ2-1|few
TGTGCCAGCCAAGACAGGGGTGCCTACAATGAGCAGTTCTTC
CASQDRGAYNEQFF
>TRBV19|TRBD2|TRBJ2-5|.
TGTGCCAGTACCCCGGGGGGTGGGGTGGAGACCCAGTACTTC
CASTPGGGVETQYF
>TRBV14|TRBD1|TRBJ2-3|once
TGTGCCAGCAGTCAACCGGGACAGGGCACAGATACGCAGTATTTT
CASSQPGQGTDTQYF
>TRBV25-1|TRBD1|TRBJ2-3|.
TGTGCCAGCAGTGGCCCCTTAAGGGGGCGGACAGATACGCAGTATTTT
CASSGPLRGRTDTQYF
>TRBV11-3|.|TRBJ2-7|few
TGTGCCAGCAGCTTAGTGGGAGGGACAGACGAGCAGTACTTC
CASSLVGGTDEQYF
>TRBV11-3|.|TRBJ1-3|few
TGTGCCAGCAGCTCCGGGCCGGGGGGACCGGCTGGAAACACCATATATTTT
CASSSGPGGPAGNTIYF
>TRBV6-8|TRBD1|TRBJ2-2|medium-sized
TGTGCCAGCAGGACGGGACAGATTAACACCGGGGAGCTGTTTTTT
CASRTGQINTGELFF
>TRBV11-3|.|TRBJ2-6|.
TGTGCCAGCAGCCAAGGTGGGGGAAAAGGTTCTGGGGCCAACGTCCTGACTTTC
CASSQGGGKGSGANVLTF
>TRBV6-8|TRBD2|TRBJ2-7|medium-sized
TGTGCCAGCATCGGGACTAGCCTCAACGAGCAGTACTTC
CASIGTSLNEQYF
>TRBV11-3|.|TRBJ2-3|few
TGTGCCAGCAGCGCCGACCCCTCCCCGGGCACAGATACGCAGTATTTT
CASSADPSPGTDTQYF
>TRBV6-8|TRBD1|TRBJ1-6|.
TGTGCCAGCAGTAGGTCGGACAGGGCTAATTCACCCCTCCACTTT
CASSRSDRANSPLHF
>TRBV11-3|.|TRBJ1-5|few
TGTGCCAGCACCTTGCAGTACAGGGAAGGTAGCAATCAACCCCAGCATTTT
CASTLQYREGSNQPQHF
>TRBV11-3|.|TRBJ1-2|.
TGTGCCAGCAGCTGGGAGGCGGGGGCCCTCTATGGCTACACCTTC
CASSWEAGALYGYTF
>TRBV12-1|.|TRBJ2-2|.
TGTGCCAGCAGCTTTGAGCTGGGCGTTAACACCGGGGAGCTGTTTTTT
CASSFELGVNTGELFF
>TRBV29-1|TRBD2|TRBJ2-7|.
TGCAGCGTTGACGGGGGGGGTAACGAGCAGTACTTC
CSVDGGGNEQYF